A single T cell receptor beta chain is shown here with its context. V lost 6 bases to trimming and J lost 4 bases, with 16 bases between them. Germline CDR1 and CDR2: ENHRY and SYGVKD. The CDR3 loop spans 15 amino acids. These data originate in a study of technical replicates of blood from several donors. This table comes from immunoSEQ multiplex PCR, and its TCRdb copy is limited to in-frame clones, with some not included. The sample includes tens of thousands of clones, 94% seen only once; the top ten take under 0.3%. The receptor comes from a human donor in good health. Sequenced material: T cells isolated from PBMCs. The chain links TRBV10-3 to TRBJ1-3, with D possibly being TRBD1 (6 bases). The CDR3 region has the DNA TGTGCCATCAGAGATGAACAGGGTTACGGAAACACCATATATTTT. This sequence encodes CAIRDEQGYGNTIYF.